The 5 T cell receptor beta chains listed next were all sequenced from one sample in a study of blood T cell repertoires in COVID-19. Clones were sequenced by immunoSEQ multiplex PCR, and TCRdb holds only the in-frame ones, with some missing. The profile covers more than 300,000 clones, with 70% to 90% appearing a single time and more than 9% taken by the ten largest. What was sequenced was peripheral blood. The receptors derive from a woman between 25 and 40 years old with COVID-19, enrolled during active disease.

The chain carries TRBV2 and TRBJ1-2; tentatively, D is TRBD1 (6 bases). V lost 8 bases, J lost 5 bases, and 12 bases lay in between. CDR3 size: 12 residues. Germline CDR1 reads SNHLY; CDR2 reads FYNNEI. The CDR3 DNA reads as TGTGCCAGCGTCGGGCAGGGGTATGGCTACACCTTC. It yields the protein CASVGQGYGYTF.

This clone was detected a few times. The gene calls are TRBV19 and TRBJ2-2; 10 bases are a match to TRBD2. This CDR3 has 15 amino acids. The germline V gene encodes CDR1 LNHDA and CDR2 SQIVND (reference sequence). Trimming took 7 bases from V and 5 from J; bases not matched to a gene: 7. The CDR3 DNA reads as TGTGCCAGTAACTTAGCGGGAGGATTGACCGGGGAGCTGTTTTTT. It translates to CASNLAGGLTGELFF.

This rearrangement joins TRBV5-1 to TRBJ2-3; D may be TRBD2 (5 bases). Trimming shortened V by 2 bases and J by 15 bases, and 22 bases separated the two germline ends. This CDR3 contains 14 residues. Per the germline V gene, CDR1 is SGHRS and CDR2 is YFSETQ. CDR3 DNA: TGCGCCAGCAGCTTACAATCAAGCGGCTCCCTGAAATATTTT. Its protein product is CASSLQSSGSLKYF.

The gene calls are TRBV9 and TRBJ2-1; TRBD1 matches 8 bases. The V gene end was trimmed by 0 bases and the J gene end by 7 bases; junction bases not matched to a gene: 9. Germline loops: CDR1 SGDLS, CDR2 YYNGEE. The CDR3 has 16 amino acids. The CDR3 sequence: CASSVGGQGAGNEQFF. As DNA, the CDR3 is TGTGCCAGCAGCGTAGGGGGGCAGGGGGCCGGGAATGAGCAGTTCTTC.

This clone has just a few counts. The gene calls are TRBV5-6 and TRBJ1-3; D perhaps matches TRBD1 (5 bases). The CDR3 loop spans 13 amino acids. Germline V CDR1 and CDR2: SGHDT, YYEEEE. V shed 6 bases and J shed 4 bases, with 11 bases lying between them. The DNA for the CDR3 is TGTGCCAGCAACCAAGGGGAAGGAAACACCATATATTTT. Amino acid sequence: CASNQGEGNTIYF.